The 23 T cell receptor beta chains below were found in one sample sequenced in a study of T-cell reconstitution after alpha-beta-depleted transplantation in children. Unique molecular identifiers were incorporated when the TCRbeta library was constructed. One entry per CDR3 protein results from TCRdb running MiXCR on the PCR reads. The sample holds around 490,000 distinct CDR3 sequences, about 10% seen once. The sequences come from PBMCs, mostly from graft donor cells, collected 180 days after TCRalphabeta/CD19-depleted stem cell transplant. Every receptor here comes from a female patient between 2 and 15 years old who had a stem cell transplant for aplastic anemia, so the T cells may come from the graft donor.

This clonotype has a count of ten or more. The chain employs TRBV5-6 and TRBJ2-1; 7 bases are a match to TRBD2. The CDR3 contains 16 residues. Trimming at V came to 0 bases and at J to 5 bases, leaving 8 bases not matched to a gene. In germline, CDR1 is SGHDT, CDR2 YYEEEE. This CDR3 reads CASSLAVTSPNNEQFF. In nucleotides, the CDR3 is TGTGCCAGCAGCTTGGCCGTGACTAGCCCGAACAATGAGCAGTTCTTC. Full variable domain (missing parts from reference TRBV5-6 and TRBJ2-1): DAGVTQSPTHLIKTRGQQVTLRCSPKSGHDTVSWYQQALGQGPQFIFQYYEEEERQRGNFPDRFSGHQFPNYSSELNVNALLLGDSALYLCASSLAVTSPNNEQFFGPGTRLTVL.

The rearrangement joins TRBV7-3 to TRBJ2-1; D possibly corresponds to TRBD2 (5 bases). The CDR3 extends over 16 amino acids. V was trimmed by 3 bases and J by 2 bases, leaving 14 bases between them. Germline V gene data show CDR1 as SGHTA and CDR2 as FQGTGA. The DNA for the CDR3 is TGTGCCAGCAGCTTGTCCTTAGCGCCACCCTACAATGAGCAGTTCTTC. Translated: CASSLSLAPPYNEQFF.

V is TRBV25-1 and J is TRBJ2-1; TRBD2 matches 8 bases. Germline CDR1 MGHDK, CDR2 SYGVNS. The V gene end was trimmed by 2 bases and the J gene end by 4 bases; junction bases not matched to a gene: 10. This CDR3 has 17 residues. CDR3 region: CASSEDWRGAPYNEQFF. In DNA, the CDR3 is TGTGCCAGCAGTGAAGACTGGCGGGGGGCCCCATACAATGAGCAGTTCTTC.

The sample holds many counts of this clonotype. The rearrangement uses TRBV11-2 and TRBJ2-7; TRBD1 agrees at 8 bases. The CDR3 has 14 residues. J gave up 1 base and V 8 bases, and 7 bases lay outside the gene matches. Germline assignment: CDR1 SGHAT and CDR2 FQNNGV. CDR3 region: CASRLQGASYEQYF. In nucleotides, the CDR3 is TGTGCCAGCCGTCTGCAGGGGGCGTCCTACGAGCAGTACTTC.

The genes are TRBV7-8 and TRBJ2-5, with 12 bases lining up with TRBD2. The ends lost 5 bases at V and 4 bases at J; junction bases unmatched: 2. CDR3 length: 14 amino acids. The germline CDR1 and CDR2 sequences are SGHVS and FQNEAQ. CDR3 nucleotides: TGTGCCAGCAGCACGGGACTAGCGGGAGAGACCCAGTACTTC. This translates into CASSTGLAGETQYF. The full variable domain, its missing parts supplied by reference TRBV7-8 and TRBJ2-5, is GAGVSQSPRYKVAKRGQDVALRCDPISGHVSLFWYQQALGQGPEFLTYFQNEAQLDKSGLPSDRFFAERPEGSVSTLKIQRTQQEDSAVYLCASSTGLAGETQYFGPGTRLLVL.

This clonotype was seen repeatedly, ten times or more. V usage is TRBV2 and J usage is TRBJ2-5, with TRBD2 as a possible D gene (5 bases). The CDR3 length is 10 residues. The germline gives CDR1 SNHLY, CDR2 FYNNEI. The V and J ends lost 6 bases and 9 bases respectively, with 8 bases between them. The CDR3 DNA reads TGTGCCAGCAGGCCCGGGGCCCAGTACTTC. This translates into CASRPGAQYF.

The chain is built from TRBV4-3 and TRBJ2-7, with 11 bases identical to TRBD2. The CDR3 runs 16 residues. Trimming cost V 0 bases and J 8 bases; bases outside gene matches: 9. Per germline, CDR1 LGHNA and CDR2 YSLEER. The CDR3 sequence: CASSQDRTSGSIKQYF. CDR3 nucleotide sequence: TGCGCCAGCAGCCAAGACCGAACTAGCGGGAGTATTAAGCAGTACTTC.

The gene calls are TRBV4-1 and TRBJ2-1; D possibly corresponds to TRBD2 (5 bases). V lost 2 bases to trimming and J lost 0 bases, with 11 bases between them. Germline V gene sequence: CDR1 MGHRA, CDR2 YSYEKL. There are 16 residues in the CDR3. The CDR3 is CASSQIGLDSYNEQFF. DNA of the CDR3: TGCGCCAGCAGCCAAATCGGACTGGACTCCTACAATGAGCAGTTCTTC.

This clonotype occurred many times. The CDR3 DNA follows: TGTGCCAGCAGTTTCTACCGGGACACAATGATGCAGTATTTT. This codes for CASSFYRDTMMQYF. The chain uses TRBV28 and TRBJ2-3; the D gene is possibly TRBD1 (6 bases). V was shortened by 3 bases and J by 11 bases, with 18 bases between the two germline ends. Per germline, CDR1 MDHEN and CDR2 SYDVKM. The CDR3 covers 14 residues.

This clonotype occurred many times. CDR3 DNA sequence: TGTGCCAGCAGCTTATCTAGGGCCCCGGATACGCAGTATTTT. Its translation is CASSLSRAPDTQYF. The V call is TRBV7-2, the J call TRBJ2-3; D call uncertain. Trimming removed 2 bases at V and 6 bases at J, with 12 bases between. This CDR3 is 14 amino acids long. Germline loops: CDR1 SGHTA, CDR2 FQGNSA.

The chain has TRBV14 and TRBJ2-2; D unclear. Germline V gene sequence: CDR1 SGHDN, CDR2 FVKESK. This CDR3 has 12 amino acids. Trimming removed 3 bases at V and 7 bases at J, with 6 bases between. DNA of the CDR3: TGTGCCAGCAGCCACGTTCGCGGGGAGCTGTTTTTT. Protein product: CASSHVRGELFF.

The CDR3 protein is CASRRLGPTGNTIYF. CDR3 nucleotides: TGTGCCAGCAGACGTTTGGGGCCTACTGGAAACACCATATATTTT. The rearrangement joins TRBV13 to TRBJ1-3, with D tentatively TRBD1 (5 bases). The CDR3 spans 15 residues. The germline gives CDR1 PRHDT, CDR2 FYEKMQ (reference sequence). V was shortened by 6 bases and J by 2 bases, with 14 bases between the two germline ends.

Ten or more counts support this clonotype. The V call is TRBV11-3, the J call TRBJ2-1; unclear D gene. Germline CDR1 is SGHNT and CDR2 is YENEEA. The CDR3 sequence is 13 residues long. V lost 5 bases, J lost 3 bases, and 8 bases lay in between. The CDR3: CASSPPNYNEQFF. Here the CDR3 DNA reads TGTGCCAGCAGCCCTCCAAACTACAATGAGCAGTTCTTC.

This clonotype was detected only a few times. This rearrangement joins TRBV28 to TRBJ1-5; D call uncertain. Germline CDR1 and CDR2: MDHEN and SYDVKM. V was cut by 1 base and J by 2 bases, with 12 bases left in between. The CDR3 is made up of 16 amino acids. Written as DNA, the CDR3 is TGTGCCAGCAGTTTATTGGAGGATTACGGCAATCAGCCCCAGCATTTT. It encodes CASSLLEDYGNQPQHF.

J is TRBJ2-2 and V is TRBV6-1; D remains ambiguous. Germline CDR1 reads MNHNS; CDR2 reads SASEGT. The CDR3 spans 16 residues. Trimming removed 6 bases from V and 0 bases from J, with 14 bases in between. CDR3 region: CASRSPDVANTGELFF. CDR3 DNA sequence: TGTGCCAGCAGGTCTCCGGACGTCGCGAACACCGGGGAGCTGTTTTTT.

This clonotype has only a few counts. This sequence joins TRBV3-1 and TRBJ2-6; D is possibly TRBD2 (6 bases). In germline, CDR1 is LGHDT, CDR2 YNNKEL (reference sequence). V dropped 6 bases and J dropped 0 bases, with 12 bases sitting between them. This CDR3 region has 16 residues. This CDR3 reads CASRLLGGSGANVLTF. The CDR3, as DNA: TGTGCCAGCAGATTACTGGGGGGCTCTGGGGCCAACGTCCTGACTTTC.

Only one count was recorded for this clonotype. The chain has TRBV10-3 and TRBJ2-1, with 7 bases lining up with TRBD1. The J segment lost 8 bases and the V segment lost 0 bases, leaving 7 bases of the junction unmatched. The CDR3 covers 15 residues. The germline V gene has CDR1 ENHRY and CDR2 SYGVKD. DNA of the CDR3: TGTGCCATCAGTGAGTCGGAGACAGGGCCCGATGAGCAGTTCTTC. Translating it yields CAISESETGPDEQFF.

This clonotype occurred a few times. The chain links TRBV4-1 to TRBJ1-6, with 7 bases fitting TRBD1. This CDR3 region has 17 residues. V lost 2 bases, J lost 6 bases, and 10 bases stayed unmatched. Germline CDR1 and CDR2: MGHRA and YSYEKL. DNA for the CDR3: TGCGCCAGCAGCCAACCAGACCGGGACAGACTTAATTCACCCCTCCACTTT. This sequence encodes CASSQPDRDRLNSPLHF.

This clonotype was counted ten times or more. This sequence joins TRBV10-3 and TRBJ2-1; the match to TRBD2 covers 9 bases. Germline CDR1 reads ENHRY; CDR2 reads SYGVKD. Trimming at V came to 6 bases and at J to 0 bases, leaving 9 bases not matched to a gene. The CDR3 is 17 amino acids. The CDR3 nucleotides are TGTGCCATCAGCGGCGAGATAGCGGGAGTCTCCTACAATGAGCAGTTCTTC. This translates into CAISGEIAGVSYNEQFF.

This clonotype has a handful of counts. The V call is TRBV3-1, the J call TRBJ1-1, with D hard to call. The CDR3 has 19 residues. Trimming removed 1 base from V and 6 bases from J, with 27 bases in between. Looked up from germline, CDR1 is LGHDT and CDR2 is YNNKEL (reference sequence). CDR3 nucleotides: TGTGCCAGCAGCCAAGGATATTTAGGTGACCAGGTAGACTTTCCTGAAGCTTTCTTT. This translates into CASSQGYLGDQVDFPEAFF.

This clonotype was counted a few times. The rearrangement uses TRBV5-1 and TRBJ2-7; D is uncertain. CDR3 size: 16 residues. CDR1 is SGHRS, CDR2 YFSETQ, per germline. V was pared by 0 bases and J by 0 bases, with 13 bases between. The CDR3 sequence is CASSLVGPPNSYEQYF. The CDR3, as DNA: TGCGCCAGCAGCTTGGTGGGTCCCCCGAACTCCTACGAGCAGTACTTC.

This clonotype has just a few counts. CDR3 coding DNA: TGTGCCAGCATCAGGGGAACCCAAAACGTTGGCGGGGAGCTGTTTTTT. Its translation: CASIRGTQNVGGELFF. This chain links TRBV28 with TRBJ2-2, with D perhaps TRBD1 (6 bases). Germline V gene data show CDR1 as MDHEN and CDR2 as SYDVKM. The CDR3 is 16 amino acids. Trimming shortened V by 7 bases and J by 7 bases, and 22 bases separated the two germline ends.

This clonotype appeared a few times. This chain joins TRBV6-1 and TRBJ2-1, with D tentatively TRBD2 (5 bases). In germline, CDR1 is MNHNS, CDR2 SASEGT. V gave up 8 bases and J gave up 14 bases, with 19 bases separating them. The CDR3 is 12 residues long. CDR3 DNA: TGTGCCAGCCTAATATTACTAGGAGAAAAGTTCTTC. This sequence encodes CASLILLGEKFF.